This T cell receptor beta chain was captured in a study of beta chain features in type 1 diabetes. This clone was seen more than once but under ten times. The entirety of the isolated RNA underwent reverse transcription, so expressed TCRB transcripts were sequenced. Produced via immunoSEQ multiplex PCR; TCRdb's table is partial and in-frame only. The profile shows around 430,000 clones, roughly 31% of them singletons. The sequence came from a man between 18 and 35 years old in good health. The sample consisted of naive CD4+ T cells from blood.

CDR3 DNA sequence: TGTGCCTGGAGTGGCCCAAGGGGTCTAATCTCTGGCTACACCTTC. Residues: CAWSGPRGLISGYTF. This chain connects TRBV30 to TRBJ1-2; maybe TRBD1 (5 bases). Germline V gene lookup returns CDR1 GTSNPN and CDR2 SVGIG (reference sequence). The CDR3 consists of 15 residues. Trimming cost V 1 base and J 7 bases, with 19 bases left between them.